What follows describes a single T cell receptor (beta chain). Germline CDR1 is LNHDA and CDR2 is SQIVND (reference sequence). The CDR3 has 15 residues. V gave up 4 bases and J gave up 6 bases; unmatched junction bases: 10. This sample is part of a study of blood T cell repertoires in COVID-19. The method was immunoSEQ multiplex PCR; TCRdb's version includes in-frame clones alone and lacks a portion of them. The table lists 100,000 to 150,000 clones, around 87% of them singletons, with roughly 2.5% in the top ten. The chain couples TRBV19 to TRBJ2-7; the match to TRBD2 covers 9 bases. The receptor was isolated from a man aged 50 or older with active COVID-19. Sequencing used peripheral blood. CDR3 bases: TGTGCCAGTAGTACGTCCCTCTCTAGCGGGGCCGAGCAGTACTTC. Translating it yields CASSTSLSSGAEQYF. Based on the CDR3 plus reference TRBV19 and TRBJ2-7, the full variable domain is DGGITQSPKYLFRKEGQNVTLSCEQNLNHDAMYWYRQDPGQGLRLIYYSQIVNDFQKGDIAEGYSVSREKKESFPLTVTSAQKNPTAFYLCASSTSLSSGAEQYFGPGTRLTVT.